These 21 T cell receptor beta chains originate from one sample sequenced in a study of T cell repertoires in cytomegalovirus infection. TCRdb used MiXCR to reprocess the reads, holding one entry per CDR3 protein. This table holds around 740,000 distinct CDR3 sequences, roughly a third found once. Source material: PBMCs. Receptor source: a human donor in good health (CMV status not recorded). Some clones in this sample may be carry-over from other donors' samples.

This clonotype appeared many times. The chain links TRBV6-2 or TRBV6-3 to TRBJ2-7; D unclear. The CDR3 is 13 amino acids. The V gene lost 6 bases and the J gene lost 3 bases, with 12 bases spanning the gap. The V gene's germline CDR1 is MNHEY and CDR2 SVGEGT. CDR3 sequence: CASRPDWVYEQYF. In nucleotides, the CDR3 is TGTGCCAGCAGGCCAGACTGGGTCTACGAGCAGTACTTC.

This clonotype turned up a few times. The chain joins TRBV19 to TRBJ2-1; 8 bases fit TRBD1. Germline lookup yields CDR1 LNHDA and CDR2 SQIVND (reference sequence). This CDR3 spans 16 amino acids. V was clipped by 4 bases and J by 4 bases; unmatched bases: 9. The DNA for the CDR3 is TGTGCCAGTAGTACCCGAACAGGGGGAGGTTACAATGAGCAGTTCTTC. This sequence encodes CASSTRTGGGYNEQFF.

This chain connects TRBV12-3 or TRBV12-4 to TRBJ2-3, with 7 bases fitting TRBD1. With 6 bases clipped from V and 2 bases from J, the junction kept 5 bases outside the gene matches. The CDR3 length is 14 residues. The CDR3 spells CASSRTGDTDTQYF. In nucleotides, the CDR3 is TGTGCCAGCAGCAGGACAGGAGACACAGATACGCAGTATTTT.

J is TRBJ2-7 and V is TRBV14, with a tentative D call TRBD1 (6 bases). The CDR3 length is 15 residues. Germline assignment: CDR1 SGHDN and CDR2 FVKESK. With 0 bases removed from V and 2 bases from J, the gap between germline ends came to 11 bases. Here the CDR3 reads CASSQEAQGPYEQYF. CDR3 sequence (DNA): TGTGCCAGCAGCCAAGAGGCCCAGGGGCCCTACGAGCAGTACTTC.

There are many counts of this clonotype. This rearrangement joins TRBV12-3 or TRBV12-4 to TRBJ1-2, with TRBD1 matching 11 bases. The CDR3 length is 14 residues. V lost 6 bases to trimming and J lost 5 bases; unmatched junction nucleotides: 5. CDR3 amino acids: CASSRGQGDYGYTF. CDR3 nucleotides: TGTGCCAGCAGCAGGGGACAGGGGGATTATGGCTACACCTTC.

This chain uses TRBV7-2 with TRBJ1-5; 10 positions match TRBD1. V was pared by 4 bases and J by 1 base, with 4 bases of the junction left unmatched. The germline V gene has CDR1 SGHTA and CDR2 FQGNSA. There are 16 residues in the CDR3. CDR3 sequence (DNA): TGTGCCAGCAGCTCCGGGACAGGGGTAAGCAATCAGCCCCAGCATTTT. Its translation is CASSSGTGVSNQPQHF.

The chain couples TRBV6-1 to TRBJ1-6; no reliable D call. Germline V gene sequence: CDR1 MNHNS, CDR2 SASEGT. The CDR3 runs to 14 residues. V lost 2 bases and J 7 bases, leaving 9 bases between the germline ends. CDR3 residues: CASSEQVKNSPLHF. The CDR3 nucleotides are TGTGCCAGCAGTGAACAGGTCAAAAATTCACCCCTCCACTTT.

The chain uses TRBV19 and TRBJ1-2, with no clear D. This CDR3 is 12 amino acids long. V gave up 6 bases and J gave up 4 bases, with 9 bases separating them. Germline V gene data show CDR1 as LNHDA and CDR2 as SQIVND (reference sequence). CDR3: CASRRTSYGYTF. For the CDR3, the DNA is TGTGCCAGTAGGAGGACCAGCTATGGCTACACCTTC. Full variable domain (missing parts from reference TRBV19 and TRBJ1-2): DGGITQSPKYLFRKEGQNVTLSCEQNLNHDAMYWYRQDPGQGLRLIYYSQIVNDFQKGDIAEGYSVSREKKESFPLTVTSAQKNPTAFYLCASRRTSYGYTFGSGTRLTVV.

Worth noting for this clonotype: A junction end diverges from the germline sequence, so it may reflect a read error. The chain carries TRBV19 and TRBJ2-5, with D perhaps assigned TRBD1 or TRBD2 (5 bases each). This CDR3 region has 15 residues. The germline gives CDR1 LNHDA, CDR2 SQIVND (reference sequence). The DNA for the CDR3 is TGTGCCAGTACCAATCTTATGGGACCCCAAGAGACCAAGTACTTC. Translating gives CASTNLMGPQETKYF.

This rearrangement joins TRBV18 to TRBJ2-3, with D perhaps matching TRBD1 (6 bases). Per germline, CDR1 KGHSH and CDR2 LQKENI. The V and J ends lost 2 bases and 4 bases respectively, with 16 bases between them. The CDR3 has 16 amino acids. The CDR3 bases are TGTGCCAGCTCACCAACTGGGGGCAGTGGCGCAGATACGCAGTATTTT. Translated: CASSPTGGSGADTQYF.

This clonotype turned up a few times. The rearrangement uses TRBV12-3 or TRBV12-4 and TRBJ2-5; TRBD1 might be the D (5 bases). The CDR3 covers 15 residues. V lost 4 bases and J 2 bases, leaving 14 bases between the germline ends. The CDR3 coding sequence is TGTGCCAGCAGTTCGGCAGGGATCGATCAAGAGACCCAGTACTTC. It encodes CASSSAGIDQETQYF.

The chain couples TRBV27 to TRBJ2-7; TRBD1 aligns across 9 bases. With V trimmed by 6 bases and J by 2 bases, 11 bases remained unmatched. Germline-derived CDR1 and CDR2 are MNHEY and SMNVEV (reference sequence). The CDR3 extends over 16 amino acids. The CDR3 here is CASSPRGTGIPYEQYF. Written as DNA, the CDR3 is TGTGCCAGCAGCCCTAGGGGGACAGGGATTCCCTACGAGCAGTACTTC.

In its sample, this clonotype was seen a few times. The chain is built from TRBV9 and TRBJ2-7, with TRBD2 identical over 8 bases. The CDR3 extends over 16 amino acids. Trimming took 0 bases from V and 2 from J; bases not matched to a gene: 7. Germline lookup yields CDR1 SGDLS and CDR2 YYNGEE. In nucleotides, the CDR3 is TGTGCCAGCAGCGTAGGCGGGGGGACTAAAACCTACGAGCAGTACTTC. Amino acids: CASSVGGGTKTYEQYF.

As concerns this clonotype: The conserved phenylalanine or tryptophan is not found at the CDR3 terminus, so this likely reflects a read error. J is TRBJ2-5 and V is TRBV7-8; D possibly corresponds to TRBD1 (5 bases). The germline gives CDR1 SGHVS, CDR2 FQNEAQ. V was trimmed by 2 bases and J by 5 bases, leaving 15 bases between them. This CDR3 has 15 amino acids. CDR3 residues: CASSLIGEPRETQYC. DNA for the CDR3: TGTGCCAGCAGCTTAATAGGGGAACCTAGGGAGACCCAGTACTGC.

This clonotype appeared a few times. This chain links TRBV7-2 with TRBJ2-7; the D is unclear. V dropped 0 bases and J dropped 6 bases, with 12 bases sitting between them. The CDR3 has 14 residues. Germline V gene data show CDR1 as SGHTA and CDR2 as FQGNSA. The CDR3 DNA follows: TGTGCCAGCAGCTTAGCGGGCAGATCCATCGAGCAGTACTTC. Its translation: CASSLAGRSIEQYF.

This chain joins TRBV12-3 or TRBV12-4 and TRBJ2-1, with a tentative D call TRBD1 (6 bases). V lost 5 bases and J lost 3, with 8 bases in between. This CDR3 spans 13 amino acids. The CDR3 nucleotides read TGTGCCAGCAGTCACAGGGTCTACAATGAGCAGTTCTTC. As protein: CASSHRVYNEQFF.

This clonotype was seen more than once but under ten times. The chain uses TRBV28 and TRBJ1-4; a weak D match, TRBD1 (5 bases). V was cut by 1 base and J by 5 bases, with 17 bases left in between. Germline V lookup: CDR1 MDHEN, CDR2 SYDVKM. CDR3 length: 17 residues. CDR3 sequence reads: CASSLSRGSAGNEKLFF. DNA for the CDR3: TGTGCCAGCAGTTTATCTCGGGGGAGCGCGGGAAATGAAAAACTGTTTTTT.

This clonotype was picked up many times. This chain uses TRBV7-2 with TRBJ2-5; D not resolved. The CDR3 contains 14 residues. Trimming removed 5 bases from V and 3 bases from J, with 13 bases in between. Per the germline V gene, CDR1 is SGHTA and CDR2 is FQGNSA. Here the CDR3 DNA reads TGTGCCAGCAGCCCCGCAGGAAGGAAAGAGACCCAGTACTTC. Encoded protein: CASSPAGRKETQYF.

This clonotype came up a few times. This chain joins TRBV19 and TRBJ1-6; TRBD1 matches at 7 bases. CDR1 and CDR2 (germline): LNHDA, SQIVND (reference sequence). The CDR3 extends over 16 amino acids. V trimming: 6 bases; J trimming: 13 bases; junction bases outside the gene matches: 18. CDR3 nucleotides: TGTGCCAGTAGCTTCCTTTCTCCCGACAGGGTGAAGCCCCTCCACTTT. This gives the protein CASSFLSPDRVKPLHF.

A note on this clonotype: A much larger clonotype is one base distant, so this may be a read error. The chain carries TRBV12-3 or TRBV12-4 and TRBJ2-5; D might be TRBD1 (5 bases). The CDR3 is 16 residues long. CDR3 in DNA: TGTGCCAGCAGTCCTCTAGTCCCAGACAGACAAGATACCCAGTACTTC. This encodes CASSPLVPDRQDTQYF.

This sequence joins TRBV24-1 and TRBJ2-1; 8 bases line up with TRBD1. J was trimmed by 5 bases and V by 1 base; bases with no gene match: 9. The CDR3 extends over 17 amino acids. CDR1 is KGHDR and CDR2 is SFDVKD in the germline V gene. In DNA, the CDR3 is TGTGCCACCAGTGATTTCCGCCGGGACAGGCCTAACAATGAGCAGTTCTTC. It specifies CATSDFRRDRPNNEQFF.